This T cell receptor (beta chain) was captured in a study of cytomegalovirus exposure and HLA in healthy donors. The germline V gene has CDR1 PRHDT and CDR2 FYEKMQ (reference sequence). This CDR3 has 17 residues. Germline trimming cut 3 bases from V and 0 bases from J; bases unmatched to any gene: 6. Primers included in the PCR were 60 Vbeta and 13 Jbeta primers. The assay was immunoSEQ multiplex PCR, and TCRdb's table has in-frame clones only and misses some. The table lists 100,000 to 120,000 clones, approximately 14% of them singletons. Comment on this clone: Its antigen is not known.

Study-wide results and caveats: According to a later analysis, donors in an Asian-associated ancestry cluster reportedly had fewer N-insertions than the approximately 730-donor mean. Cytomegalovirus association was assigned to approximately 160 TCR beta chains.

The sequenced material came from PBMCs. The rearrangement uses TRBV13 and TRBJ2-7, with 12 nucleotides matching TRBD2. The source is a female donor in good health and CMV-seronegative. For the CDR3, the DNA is TGTGCCAGCAGCTTCGAGAAGACTAGCGGGAGCTCCTACGAGCAGTACTTC. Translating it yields CASSFEKTSGSSYEQYF.